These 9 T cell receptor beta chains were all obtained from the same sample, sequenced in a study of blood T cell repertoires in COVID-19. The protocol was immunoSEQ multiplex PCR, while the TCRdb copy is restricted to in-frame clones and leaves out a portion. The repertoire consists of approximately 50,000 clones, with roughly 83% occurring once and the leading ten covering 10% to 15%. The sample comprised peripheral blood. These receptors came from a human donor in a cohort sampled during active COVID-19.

CDR3 sequence: CASSLAWAGDQPQHF. CDR3 coding DNA: TGTGCCAGCAGCTTGGCCTGGGCAGGGGATCAGCCCCAGCATTTT. J is TRBJ1-5 and V is TRBV5-5; D perhaps matches TRBD1 (6 bases). Germline CDR1 is SGHKS and CDR2 is YYEKEE (reference sequence). V lost 0 bases and J lost 5, with 12 bases in between. The CDR3 sequence is 15 residues long.

CDR3 residues: CASSPSGENTEAFF. The CDR3 DNA reads as TGTGCCAGCAGCCCCAGCGGAGAGAACACTGAAGCTTTCTTT. The V gene is TRBV9, the J gene TRBJ1-1; no clear D gene. Germline V gene lookup returns CDR1 SGDLS and CDR2 YYNGEE. Trimming removed 4 bases at V and 1 base at J, with 11 bases between. The CDR3 is 14 residues long.

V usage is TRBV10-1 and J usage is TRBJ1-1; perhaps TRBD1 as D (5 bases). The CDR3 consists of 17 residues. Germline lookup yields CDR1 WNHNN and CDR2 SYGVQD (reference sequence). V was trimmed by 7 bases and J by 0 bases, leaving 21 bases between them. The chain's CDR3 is CASNYRRTRWMNTEAFF. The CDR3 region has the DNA TGCGCCAGCAATTACCGCCGGACACGCTGGATGAACACTGAAGCTTTCTTT.

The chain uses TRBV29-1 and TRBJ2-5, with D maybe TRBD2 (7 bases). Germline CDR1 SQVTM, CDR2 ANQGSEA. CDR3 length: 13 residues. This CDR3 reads CGGGHWDGETQYF. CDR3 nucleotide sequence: TGCGGGGGGGGCCACTGGGACGGAGAGACCCAGTACTTC.

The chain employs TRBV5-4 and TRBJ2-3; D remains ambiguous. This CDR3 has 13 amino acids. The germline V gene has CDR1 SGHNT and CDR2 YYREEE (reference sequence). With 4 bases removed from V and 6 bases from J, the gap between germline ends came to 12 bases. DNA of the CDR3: TGTGCCAGCAGCCCACTCCCCGCCGATACGCAGTATTTT. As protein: CASSPLPADTQYF.

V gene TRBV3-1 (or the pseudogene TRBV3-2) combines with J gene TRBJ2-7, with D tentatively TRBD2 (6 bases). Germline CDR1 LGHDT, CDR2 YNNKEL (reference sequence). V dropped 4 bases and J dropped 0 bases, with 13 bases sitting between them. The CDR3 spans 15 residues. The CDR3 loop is CASSLRGYSSYEQYF. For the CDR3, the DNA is TGTGCCAGCAGCCTCCGGGGGTATAGCTCCTACGAGCAGTACTTC.

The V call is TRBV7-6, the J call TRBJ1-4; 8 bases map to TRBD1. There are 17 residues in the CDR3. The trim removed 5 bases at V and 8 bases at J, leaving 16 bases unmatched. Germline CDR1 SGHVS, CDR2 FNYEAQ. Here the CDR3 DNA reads TGTGCCAGCAGCCTAGGGCCGTACAGGGGGACGTACGAAAAACTGTTTTTT. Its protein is CASSLGPYRGTYEKLFF.

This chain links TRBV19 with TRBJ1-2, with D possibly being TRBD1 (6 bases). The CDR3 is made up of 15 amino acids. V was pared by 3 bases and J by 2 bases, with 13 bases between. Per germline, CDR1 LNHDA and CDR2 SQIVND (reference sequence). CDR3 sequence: CASSIAEGVNYGYTF. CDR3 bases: TGTGCCAGTAGTATTGCCGAGGGGGTCAACTATGGCTACACCTTC.

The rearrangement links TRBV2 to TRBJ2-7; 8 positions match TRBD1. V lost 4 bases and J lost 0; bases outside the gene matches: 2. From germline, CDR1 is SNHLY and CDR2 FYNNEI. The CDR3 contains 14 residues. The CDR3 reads CASSARGHSYEQYF. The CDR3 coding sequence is TGTGCCAGCAGTGCCAGGGGGCACTCCTACGAGCAGTACTTC.